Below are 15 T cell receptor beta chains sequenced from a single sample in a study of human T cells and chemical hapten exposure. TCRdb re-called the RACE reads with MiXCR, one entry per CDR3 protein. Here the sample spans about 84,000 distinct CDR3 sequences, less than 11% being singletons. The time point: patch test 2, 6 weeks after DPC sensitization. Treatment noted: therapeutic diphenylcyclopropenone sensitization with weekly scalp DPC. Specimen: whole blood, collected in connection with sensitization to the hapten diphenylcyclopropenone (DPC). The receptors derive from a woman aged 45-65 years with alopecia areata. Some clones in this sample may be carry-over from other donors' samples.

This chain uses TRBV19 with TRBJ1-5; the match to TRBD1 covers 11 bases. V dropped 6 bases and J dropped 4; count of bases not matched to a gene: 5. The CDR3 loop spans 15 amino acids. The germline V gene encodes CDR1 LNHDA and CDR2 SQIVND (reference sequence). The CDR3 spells CASRDGTGGNQPQHF. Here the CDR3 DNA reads TGTGCCAGTAGGGATGGGACAGGGGGTAATCAGCCCCAGCATTTT.

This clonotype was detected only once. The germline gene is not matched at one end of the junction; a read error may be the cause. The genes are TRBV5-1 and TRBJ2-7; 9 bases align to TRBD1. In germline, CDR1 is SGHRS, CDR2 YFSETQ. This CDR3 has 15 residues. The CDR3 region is CASSNTGGSSYELYF. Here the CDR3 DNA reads TGCGCCAGCAGCAACACAGGGGGCAGCTCCTACGAGCTGTACTTC.

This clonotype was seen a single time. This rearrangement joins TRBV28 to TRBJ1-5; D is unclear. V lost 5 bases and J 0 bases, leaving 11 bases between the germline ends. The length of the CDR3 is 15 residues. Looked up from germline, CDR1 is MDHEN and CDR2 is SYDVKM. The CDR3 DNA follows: TGTGCCAGCAGTCCCAATGTGCTTAGCAATCAGCCCCAGCATTTT. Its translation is CASSPNVLSNQPQHF.

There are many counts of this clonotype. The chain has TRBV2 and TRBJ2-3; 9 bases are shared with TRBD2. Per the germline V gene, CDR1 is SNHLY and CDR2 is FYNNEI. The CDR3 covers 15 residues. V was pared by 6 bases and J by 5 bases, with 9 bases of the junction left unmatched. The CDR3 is CASRRREGLRDTQYF. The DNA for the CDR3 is TGTGCCAGCAGAAGGCGGGAGGGCCTGCGAGATACGCAGTATTTT.

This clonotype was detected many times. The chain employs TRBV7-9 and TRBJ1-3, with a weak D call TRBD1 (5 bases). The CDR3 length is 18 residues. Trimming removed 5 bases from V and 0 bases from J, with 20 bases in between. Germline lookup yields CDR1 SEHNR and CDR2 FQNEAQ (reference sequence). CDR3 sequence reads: CASSLSPARALSGNTIYF. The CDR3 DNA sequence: TGTGCCAGCAGCCTCAGCCCCGCCAGGGCCCTCTCTGGAAACACCATATATTTT.

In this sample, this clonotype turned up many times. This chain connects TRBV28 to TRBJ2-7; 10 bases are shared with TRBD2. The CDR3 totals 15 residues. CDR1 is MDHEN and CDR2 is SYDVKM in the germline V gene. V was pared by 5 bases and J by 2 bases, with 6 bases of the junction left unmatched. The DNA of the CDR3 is TGTGCCAGCAGTGTGCTAGCGGGAGATGCCTACGAGCAGTACTTC. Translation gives CASSVLAGDAYEQYF.

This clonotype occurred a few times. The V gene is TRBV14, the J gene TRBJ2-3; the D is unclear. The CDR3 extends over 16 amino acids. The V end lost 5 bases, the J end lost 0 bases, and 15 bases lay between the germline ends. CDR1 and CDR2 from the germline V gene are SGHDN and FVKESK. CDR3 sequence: CASSAAYHLSTDTQYF. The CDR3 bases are TGTGCCAGCAGCGCCGCCTACCATCTTAGCACAGATACGCAGTATTTT.

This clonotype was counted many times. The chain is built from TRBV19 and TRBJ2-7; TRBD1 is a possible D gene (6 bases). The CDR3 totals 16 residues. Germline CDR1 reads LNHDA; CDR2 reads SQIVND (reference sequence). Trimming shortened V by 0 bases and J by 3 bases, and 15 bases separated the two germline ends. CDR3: CASSIETGTRNYEQYF. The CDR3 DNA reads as TGTGCCAGTAGTATAGAAACCGGGACAAGGAACTACGAGCAGTACTTC.

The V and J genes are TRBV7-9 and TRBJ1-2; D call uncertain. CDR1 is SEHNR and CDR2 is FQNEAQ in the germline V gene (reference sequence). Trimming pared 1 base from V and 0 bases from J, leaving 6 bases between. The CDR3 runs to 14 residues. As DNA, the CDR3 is TGTGCCAGCAGCTTAGATAGTACTAACTATGGCTACACCTTC. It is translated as CASSLDSTNYGYTF.

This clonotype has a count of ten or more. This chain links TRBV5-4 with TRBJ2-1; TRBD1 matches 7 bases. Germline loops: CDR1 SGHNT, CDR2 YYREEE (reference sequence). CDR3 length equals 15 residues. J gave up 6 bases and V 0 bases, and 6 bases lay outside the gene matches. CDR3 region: CASSLGTGDRNEQFF. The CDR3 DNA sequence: TGTGCCAGCAGCTTGGGGACAGGCGACCGCAATGAGCAGTTCTTC.

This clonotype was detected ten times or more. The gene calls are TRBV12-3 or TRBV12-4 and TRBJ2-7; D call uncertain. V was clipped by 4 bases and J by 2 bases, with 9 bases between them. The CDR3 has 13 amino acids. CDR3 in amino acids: CASSSPPAYEQYF. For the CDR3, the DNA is TGTGCCAGCAGTTCTCCACCGGCCTACGAGCAGTACTTC.

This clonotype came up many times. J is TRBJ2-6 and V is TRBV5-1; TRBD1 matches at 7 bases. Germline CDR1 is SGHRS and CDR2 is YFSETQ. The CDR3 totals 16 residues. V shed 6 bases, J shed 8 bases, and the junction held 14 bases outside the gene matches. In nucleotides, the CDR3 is TGCGCCAGCATGGAAGGGGGCTTCTCGGGGACCAACGTCCTGACTTTC. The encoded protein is CASMEGGFSGTNVLTF.

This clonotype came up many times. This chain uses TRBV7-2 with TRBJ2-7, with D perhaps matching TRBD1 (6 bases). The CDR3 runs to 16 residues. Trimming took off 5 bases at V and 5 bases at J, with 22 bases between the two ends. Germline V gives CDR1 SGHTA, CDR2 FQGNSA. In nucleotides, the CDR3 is TGTGCCAGCAGCATATACACCGGGGACATAATTCACGAGCAGTACTTC. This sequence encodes CASSIYTGDIIHEQYF.

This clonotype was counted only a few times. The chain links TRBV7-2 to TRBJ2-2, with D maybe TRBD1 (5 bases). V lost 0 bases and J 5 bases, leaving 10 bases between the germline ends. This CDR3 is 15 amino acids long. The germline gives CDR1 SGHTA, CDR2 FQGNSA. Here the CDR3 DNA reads TGTGCCAGCAGCTTAGCTTTAGGACAAACCGGGGAGCTGTTTTTT. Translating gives CASSLALGQTGELFF.

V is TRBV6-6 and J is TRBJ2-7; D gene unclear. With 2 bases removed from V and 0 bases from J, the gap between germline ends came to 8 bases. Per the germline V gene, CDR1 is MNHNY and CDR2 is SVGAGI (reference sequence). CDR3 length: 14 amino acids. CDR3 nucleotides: TGTGCCAGCAGTTACACAGAGAGCTCCTACGAGCAGTACTTC. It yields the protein CASSYTESSYEQYF.